This T cell receptor beta chain came from a study of T-cell memory formation after mild COVID-19. Via MiXCR, TCRdb re-called the 5' RACE reads, giving one row per CDR3 protein. The sample has a few hundred thousand distinct CDR3 sequences, 15% to 20% seen once. Overall study findings and caveats: Contracting clones from day 15 to 85 showed balanced CD4/CD8; later expanders favored CD4+. The study found contracting CD4+ clones mainly in CM and EM and contracting CD8+ clones in EMRA.

Turning to this clonotype: Its antigen is as yet unknown.

Germline CDR1 reads SGHTA; CDR2 reads FQGTGA. The V gene lost 2 bases and the J gene lost 2 bases, with 9 bases spanning the gap. The CDR3 is made up of 14 amino acids. This chain uses TRBV7-3 with TRBJ1-2; D gene unclear. This TCR derives from a man aged 18 to 30 who had mild COVID-19 (a few samples of this study predate the infection). Cell type and time point are not known. The source material was PBMCs or a T cell subset sorted from them (not recorded which). In DNA form, the CDR3 reads TGTGCCAGCAGCTTAGGATCGGGGAACTATGGCTACACCTTC. Translation: CASSLGSGNYGYTF.